The rows below give T cell receptor beta chains drawn from one sample of a study of vaccination effects on CD4 cells after COVID-19. Assay: immunoSEQ multiplex PCR; the TCRdb copy retains only in-frame clones and omits some. The repertoire has under 65,000 clones, over 75% of them found once; the top ten carry 2.4%. These receptors are not linked to any known antigen. The starting material was CD4+ T cells from PBMCs cultured with HCoV-229E spike peptides, obtained before COVID-19 vaccination. The source is a human donor who received a COVID-19 vaccine. Both conserved end residues are part of each CDR3. The D gene is left open where the match is weak. A clone size is listed for some rows: how often the clone was seen (once, few, many), or a class if it is expanded.

clone_size	d_call	v_call	j_call	cdr3_aa	cdr3_nt
.	.	TRBV7-3	TRBJ2-3	CASSASGLSTDTQYF	TGTGCCAGCAGCGCCTCCGGGCTGAGCACAGATACGCAGTATTTT
.	.	TRBV5-1	TRBJ2-5	CASSLVGGQETQYF	TGCGCCAGCAGCTTGGTCGGAGGCCAAGAGACCCAGTACTTC
few	.	TRBV4-2	TRBJ2-1	CASSQSGPWGNFPSSYNEQFF	TGTGCCAGCAGCCAATCAGGACCATGGGGTAATTTCCCTAGCTCCTACAATGAGCAGTTCTTC
.	TRBD1	TRBV12-3/TRBV12-4	TRBJ1-2	CASSPQGFYGYTF	TGTGCCAGCAGCCCACAGGGGTTCTATGGCTACACCTTC
.	.	TRBV18	TRBJ2-5	CASSPRDARETQYF	TGTGCCAGCTCACCACGGGACGCAAGAGAGACCCAGTACTTC
few	.	TRBV28	TRBJ1-1	CATLEALNTEAFF	TGTGCCACCTTAGAGGCTCTGAACACTGAAGCTTTCTTT
once	.	TRBV6-5	TRBJ1-4	CASSYAPGSEKLFF	TGTGCCAGCAGTTACGCTCCAGGGAGTGAAAAACTGTTTTTT
.	.	TRBV7-2	TRBJ2-1	CASSRLVYNEQFF	TGTGCCAGCAGCCGGCTGGTCTACAATGAGCAGTTCTTC
few	.	TRBV6-5	TRBJ2-2	CASSLRPSELFF	TGTGCCAGCAGTTTACGCCCGTCGGAGCTGTTTTTT
.	.	TRBV5-1	TRBJ1-4	CASSMGNEKLFF	TGCGCCAGCAGTATGGGGAATGAAAAACTGTTTTTT
.	.	TRBV7-2	TRBJ2-1	CASSLSVSSSYNEQFF	TGTGCCAGCAGCTTATCAGTTTCTAGCTCCTACAATGAGCAGTTCTTC
.	.	TRBV19	TRBJ1-1	CASSTGRTGMTEAFF	TGTGCCAGTAGTACGGGCCGAACAGGGATGACTGAAGCTTTCTTT
once	.	TRBV30	TRBJ2-3	CAWSDSGSDTQYF	TGTGCCTGGAGTGATAGCGGTTCAGATACGCAGTATTTT
.	.	TRBV18	TRBJ2-3	CASSPLGTTLGDTQYF	TGTGCCAGCTCACCCCTCGGGACAACCCTTGGAGATACGCAGTATTTT
once	.	TRBV2	TRBJ1-6	CASRPAEGENSPLHF	TGTGCCAGCCGCCCGGCCGAAGGGGAGAATTCACCCCTCCACTTT
.	.	TRBV5-1	TRBJ2-5	CASSPPLGSPQETQYF	TGCGCCAGCAGCCCCCCGTTGGGCAGCCCACAAGAGACCCAGTACTTC
.	.	TRBV7-2	TRBJ1-1	CASSFLREATEAFF	TGTGCCAGCAGCTTTCTCAGGGAGGCCACTGAAGCTTTCTTT
few	TRBD1	TRBV30	TRBJ2-6	CAWYRDRGRRGANVLTF	TGTGCCTGGTACCGGGACAGGGGGCGCCGAGGGGCCAACGTCCTGACTTTC
.	.	TRBV12-3/TRBV12-4	TRBJ1-2	CASSPRTVGGYTF	TGTGCCAGCAGTCCGCGGACAGTGGGGGGCTACACCTTC
.	.	TRBV7-9	TRBJ1-2	CASSSIYPYGYTF	TGTGCCAGCAGCTCGATCTACCCTTATGGCTACACCTTC
.	.	TRBV29-1	TRBJ2-5	CSVEEVGGEETQYF	TGCAGCGTTGAAGAAGTGGGGGGTGAGGAGACCCAGTACTTC
.	.	TRBV18	TRBJ2-1	CASSPGLSYNEQFF	TGTGCCAGCTCACCCGGGCTTTCCTACAATGAGCAGTTCTTC
few	TRBD1	TRBV2	TRBJ2-2	CASILGQAPGELFF	TGTGCCAGCATCTTGGGACAGGCGCCCGGGGAGCTGTTTTTT